This T cell receptor (beta chain) emerged from a study of T cell responses to AZD1222 COVID-19 vaccine. Regarding this clone: Its specificity is not known.

Sequencing was performed with immunoSEQ multiplex PCR; in TCRdb, only in-frame clones are kept and a portion is missing. The sample yields about 110,000 clones, around nine tenths seen once. Notes on the study in general: Nearly half of the spike-specific TCRs reportedly recognize variant regions that carry no mutations. Spike-specific TCR repertoires showed rising breadth and depth after two AZD1222 doses.

The TCR sequence derives from an adult in good health. The material sequenced was peripheral blood, taken on day 0 of AZD1222 vaccination.

The CDR3 protein is CSVASPGGNTGELFF. Here the CDR3 DNA reads TGCAGCGTCGCCTCCCCGGGGGGAAACACCGGGGAGCTGTTTTTT. The chain combines TRBV29-1 with TRBJ2-2, with TRBD2 matching 7 bases. Germline lookup yields CDR1 SQVTM and CDR2 ANQGSEA. V lost 6 bases, J lost 2 bases, and 9 bases stayed unmatched. This CDR3 spans 15 amino acids.